The rows below give T cell receptor beta chains drawn from one sample of a study of identical twins. TCRdb reprocessed the 5' RACE reads with MiXCR, giving one entry per CDR3 protein. The top ten clones hold 0.44% of a sample with 450,000 to 650,000 distinct CDR3 sequences, approximately 14% of them seen once. These records were also assigned to another study, of yellow fever vaccine responses in identical twins.

Source material: CD4+ T cells sorted from blood. The source of these receptors is a young woman in good health. Each CDR3 is given with its conserved first and last residue. Fields, in order: V gene, D gene, clone size, J gene, CDR3 protein, CDR3 DNA. A D gene is named only where the DNA matches it firmly. Where a row states a size, it is once, few, many or the class of an expanded clone; other rows omit it.

TRBV5-1,.,many,TRBJ2-1,CASSLVMDRGYNEQFF,TGCGCCAGCAGCTTGGTCATGGACAGAGGATACAATGAGCAGTTCTTC
TRBV28,.,many,TRBJ2-1,CASSFDSLYNEQFF,TGTGCCAGCAGTTTTGACAGTCTATACAATGAGCAGTTCTTC
TRBV5-6,.,few,TRBJ2-2,CASSFIGVAGELFF,TGTGCCAGCAGCTTCATCGGCGTGGCCGGGGAGCTGTTTTTT
TRBV5-1,.,few,TRBJ2-7,CASSLGEGYFHEQYF,TGCGCCAGCAGCTTGGGTGAGGGATATTTTCACGAGCAGTACTTC
TRBV28,TRBD1,.,TRBJ2-7,CASSLSGQVRYEQYF,TGTGCCAGCAGTTTATCGGGACAGGTTCGTTACGAGCAGTACTTC
TRBV9,TRBD2,.,TRBJ2-1,CASSGPAGRHNEQFF,TGTGCCAGCAGCGGACCAGCGGGAAGACACAATGAGCAGTTCTTC
TRBV27,.,few,TRBJ1-2,CASSSDKHYGYTF,TGTGCCAGCAGTTCTGACAAACACTATGGCTACACCTTC
TRBV5-5,.,few,TRBJ2-2,CASSYTWTGELFF,TGTGCCAGCAGCTATACATGGACCGGGGAGCTGTTTTTT
TRBV7-8,.,.,TRBJ2-3,CASNPITDTQYF,TGTGCCAGCAACCCTATCACAGATACGCAGTATTTT
TRBV5-1,.,few,TRBJ2-3,CASSRGGGRTTDTQYF,TGCGCCAGCAGCCGAGGAGGGGGGCGAACCACAGATACGCAGTATTTT
TRBV20-1,TRBD2,few,TRBJ2-1,CSARGASGNNEQFF,TGCAGTGCGAGAGGGGCTAGCGGGAACAATGAGCAGTTCTTC
TRBV12-5,TRBD2,.,TRBJ2-2,CASGLRAGGTGELFF,TGTGCTAGTGGTTTAAGAGCGGGAGGAACCGGGGAGCTGTTTTTT
TRBV20-1,TRBD2,few,TRBJ2-7,CSARDLVRLAGVQYEQYF,TGCAGTGCTAGAGATCTCGTGCGACTAGCGGGAGTACAGTACGAGCAGTACTTC
TRBV20-1,TRBD1,.,TRBJ2-7,CSATKQGARGEQYF,TGCAGTGCAACCAAACAGGGGGCAAGGGGCGAGCAGTACTTC
TRBV2,TRBD2,.,TRBJ2-1,CASTSISGGANEQFF,TGTGCCAGCACGAGCATTAGCGGGGGGGCAAATGAGCAGTTCTTC
TRBV12-3/TRBV12-4,.,many,TRBJ1-1,CASSFMGPNTEAFF,TGTGCCAGCAGTTTCATGGGCCCGAACACTGAAGCTTTCTTT
TRBV12-3/TRBV12-4,.,.,TRBJ2-3,CASTPKRGWTDTQYF,TGTGCCAGCACCCCCAAGAGGGGTTGGACAGATACGCAGTATTTT
TRBV12-3/TRBV12-4,.,.,TRBJ2-5,CASSLLWRDQETQYF,TGTGCCAGCAGTCTACTTTGGAGGGACCAAGAGACCCAGTACTTC
TRBV20-1,.,many,TRBJ1-6,CSARQGENSPLHF,TGCAGTGCTAGACAAGGGGAAAATTCACCCCTCCACTTT
TRBV5-1,TRBD2,few,TRBJ2-5,CASSPGTSLETQYF,TGCGCCAGCAGCCCCGGGACTAGTCTAGAGACCCAGTACTTC
TRBV3-1,TRBD2,few,TRBJ2-7,CASSRLAVLSPYEQYF,TGTGCCAGCAGCCGTCTAGCGGTCCTAAGCCCCTACGAGCAGTACTTC
TRBV18,.,.,TRBJ2-3,CASSPPQRRKSDTQYF,TGTGCCAGCTCACCACCACAGCGACGAAAGTCAGATACGCAGTATTTT
TRBV3-1,TRBD2,few,TRBJ2-1,CASSKYGLAGGRGEQFF,TGTGCCAGCAGCAAATACGGACTAGCGGGGGGGCGGGGTGAGCAGTTCTTC
TRBV20-1,.,.,TRBJ1-5,CSALDSHSNQPQHF,TGCAGTGCACTTGACAGTCATAGCAATCAGCCCCAGCATTTT
TRBV10-3,TRBD1,few,TRBJ1-1,CAIQQSNGQGKAEAFF,TGTGCCATCCAGCAATCAAACGGACAGGGGAAGGCTGAAGCTTTCTTT